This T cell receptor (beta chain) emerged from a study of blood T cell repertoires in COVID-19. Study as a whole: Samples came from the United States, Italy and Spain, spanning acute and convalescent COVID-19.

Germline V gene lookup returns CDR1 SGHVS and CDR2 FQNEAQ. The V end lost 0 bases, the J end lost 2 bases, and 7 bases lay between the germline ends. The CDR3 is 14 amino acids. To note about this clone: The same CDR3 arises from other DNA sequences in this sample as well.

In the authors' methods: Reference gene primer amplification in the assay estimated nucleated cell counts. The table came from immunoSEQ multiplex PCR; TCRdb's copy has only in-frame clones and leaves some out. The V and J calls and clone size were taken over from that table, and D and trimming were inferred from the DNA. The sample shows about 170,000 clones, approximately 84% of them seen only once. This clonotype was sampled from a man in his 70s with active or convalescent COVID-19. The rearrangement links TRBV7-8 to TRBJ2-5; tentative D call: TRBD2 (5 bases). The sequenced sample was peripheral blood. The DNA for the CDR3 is TGTGCCAGCAGCTTAGCCACGGGACAAGAGACCCAGTACTTC. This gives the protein CASSLATGQETQYF.